A selection of T cell receptor beta chains follows, all from one sample in a study of blood T cell repertoires in COVID-19. Repertoires were generated with immunoSEQ multiplex PCR, while TCRdb's copy carries only in-frame clones and drops some. This table holds some 320,000 clones, about 82% found once. Sequencing used peripheral blood. These receptors originate from a human donor in a cohort sampled during active COVID-19. Each CDR3 is given without its conserved first and last residue. Fields, in order: clone size, V gene, CDR3 protein. Where a row states a size, it is once, few, many or the class of an expanded clone; other rows omit it.

NA | TRBV24-1 | ATSENPDRGGNQPQH
NA | TRBV7-2 | ASSLIIGTPNTGELF
NA | TRBV18 | ASSPGTGDGQPQH
NA | TRBV30 | AWSVRGQGGSPLH
few | TRBV10-1 | ASSESTASYEQY
NA | TRBV10-3 | AISPGTGLPDTQY
once | TRBV11-3 | ASSLVTTSGGADTGELF
many | TRBV7-9 | ASSRRSGGAYNEQF
few | TRBV7-3 | ASSLSGSGGPDTQY
NA | TRBV10-3 | AISESSGAGGYT
NA | TRBV14 | ASSPPGGHSGNTIY
once | TRBV7-8 | ASSLGTGDSPLH
NA | TRBV7-9 | ASSSGTAGGQPQH
NA | TRBV24-1 | ATSDRGSNEKLF
NA | TRBV9 | ASSVEAGANYGYT
once | TRBV6-5 | ASRPGTANYGYT
NA | TRBV5-1 | ASSSGQVDNYGYT
NA | TRBV21-1 | ASSNLSGGSYNEQF
NA | TRBV30 | AWSLGYQTASGNTIY
NA | TRBV30 | AWSGMGQLKGAF
NA | TRBV18 | ASSPQEQANSPLH
NA | TRBV2 | ASSPSGGTDTQY
NA | TRBV18 | ASSPGTGTEAF
NA | TRBV24-1 | ATSEEGSEQF
NA | TRBV5-1 | ASSPRTSAFVGELF
NA | TRBV19 | ASSITSDYNSPLH
NA | TRBV6-5 | ASSYLGQTGEAF
NA | TRBV12-3/TRBV12-4 | ASSGANEQF
NA | TRBV7-2 | ASSSSIRDRGLHQPQH
NA | TRBV5-1 | ASSLQGQDTEAF
NA | TRBV29-1 | SVGDNTNYGYT
NA | TRBV4-2 | ASSQDEKRAVSGANVLT
NA | TRBV18 | ASSAEGGQQETQY
few | TRBV7-2 | ASSSTNVDEQF
NA | TRBV15 | ATSSTVTGELF
NA | TRBV5-1 | ASSYGMTDTQY
once | TRBV7-3 | ASSPGQGDGYT
NA | TRBV6-6 | ASSSTGLKNIQY
few | TRBV19 | ATGTLAGYT
NA | TRBV5-5 | ASSLEMGTGGYEQY
NA | TRBV24-1 | ATSDGLVSTTTDTQY
NA | TRBV11-1 | ASSLSSSKNIQY
NA | TRBV12-5 | ASGYDLGPGNTIY
NA | TRBV29-1 | SVRRTSGGSNTQY
NA | TRBV7-9 | ASSPTPSYEQY
once | TRBV11-2 | ASSSPAGGSSGANVLT
NA | TRBV7-3 | ASSLGGGAPDTQY
NA | TRBV27 | ASSLGRGRYTQY
NA | TRBV6-5 | ASIRGQYNSPLH
NA | TRBV19 | ASSIGARDIQY
NA | TRBV29-1 | SVTGTGGRGYT
once | TRBV11-1 | ASSLKTFSSYNEQF